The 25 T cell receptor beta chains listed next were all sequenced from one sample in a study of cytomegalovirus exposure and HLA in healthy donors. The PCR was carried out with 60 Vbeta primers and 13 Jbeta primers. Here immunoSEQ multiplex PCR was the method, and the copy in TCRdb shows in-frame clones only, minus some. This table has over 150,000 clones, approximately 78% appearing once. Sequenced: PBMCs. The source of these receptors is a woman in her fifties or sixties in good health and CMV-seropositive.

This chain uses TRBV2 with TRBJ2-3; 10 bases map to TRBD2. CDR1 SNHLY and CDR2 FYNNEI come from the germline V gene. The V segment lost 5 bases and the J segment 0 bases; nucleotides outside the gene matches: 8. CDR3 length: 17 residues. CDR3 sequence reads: CASSTASGGRSTDTQYF. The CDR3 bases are TGTGCCAGCAGTACCGCTAGCGGGGGCCGCAGCACAGATACGCAGTATTTT.

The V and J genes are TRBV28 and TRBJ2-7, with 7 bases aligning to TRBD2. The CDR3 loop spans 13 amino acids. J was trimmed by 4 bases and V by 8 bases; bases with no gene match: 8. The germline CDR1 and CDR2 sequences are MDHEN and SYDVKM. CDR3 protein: CASRAGVLYEQYF. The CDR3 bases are TGTGCCAGCCGCGCGGGAGTCCTTTACGAGCAGTACTTC.

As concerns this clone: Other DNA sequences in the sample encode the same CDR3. CDR3 sequence: CASSSPPYGYTF. In nucleotides, the CDR3 is TGTGCCAGCAGTTCCCCTCCCTATGGCTACACCTTC. The chain couples TRBV28 to TRBJ1-2; D gene unclear. V was clipped by 4 bases and J by 4 bases, with 7 bases between them. The CDR3 spans 12 residues. Looked up from germline, CDR1 is MDHEN and CDR2 is SYDVKM.

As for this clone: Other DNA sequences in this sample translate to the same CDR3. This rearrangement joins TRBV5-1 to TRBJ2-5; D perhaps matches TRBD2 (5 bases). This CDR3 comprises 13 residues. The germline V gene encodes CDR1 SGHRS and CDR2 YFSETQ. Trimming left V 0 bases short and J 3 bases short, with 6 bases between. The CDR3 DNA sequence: TGCGCCAGCAGCTTGGGAGCGGAAGAGACCCAGTACTTC. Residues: CASSLGAEETQYF. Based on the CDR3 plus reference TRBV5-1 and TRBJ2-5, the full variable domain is KAGVTQTPRYLIKTRGQQVTLSCSPISGHRSVSWYQQTPGQGLQFLFEYFSETQRNKGNFPGRFSGRQFSNSRSEMNVSTLELGDSALYLCASSLGAEETQYFGPGTRLLVL.

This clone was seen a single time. The chain's CDR3 is CASSSDRGTYNEQFF. In nucleotides, the CDR3 is TGTGCCAGCAGTTCCGACAGGGGGACCTACAATGAGCAGTTCTTC. V gene TRBV27 combines with J gene TRBJ2-1; 9 bases align to TRBD1. The CDR3 consists of 15 residues. Trimming took 4 bases from V and 2 from J; bases not matched to a gene: 3. Looked up from germline, CDR1 is MNHEY and CDR2 is SMNVEV (reference sequence).

The CDR3 loop reads CASSSRGGYEQYF. CDR3 sequence (DNA): TGTGCCAGCAGCTCCCGGGGAGGCTACGAGCAGTACTTC. The rearrangement joins TRBV7-9 to TRBJ2-5; D perhaps matches TRBD2 (6 bases). Judging by the DNA end, TRBJ2-7 fits better; the J call may be wrong. This CDR3 region has 13 residues. Germline V CDR1 and CDR2: SEHNR, FQNEAQ (reference sequence).

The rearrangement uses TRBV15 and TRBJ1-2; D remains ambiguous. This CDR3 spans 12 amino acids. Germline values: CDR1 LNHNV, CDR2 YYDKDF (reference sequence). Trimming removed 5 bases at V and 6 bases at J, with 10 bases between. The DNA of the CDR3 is TGTGCCACCAGCCCCCTTCAGGATGGCTACACCTTC. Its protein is CATSPLQDGYTF.

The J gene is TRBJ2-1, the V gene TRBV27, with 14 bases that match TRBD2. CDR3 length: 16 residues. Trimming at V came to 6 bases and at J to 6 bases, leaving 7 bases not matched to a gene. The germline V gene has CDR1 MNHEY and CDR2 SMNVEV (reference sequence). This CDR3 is CASSWTSGRKSNEQFF. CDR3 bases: TGTGCCAGCAGCTGGACTAGCGGGAGGAAAAGCAATGAGCAGTTCTTC.

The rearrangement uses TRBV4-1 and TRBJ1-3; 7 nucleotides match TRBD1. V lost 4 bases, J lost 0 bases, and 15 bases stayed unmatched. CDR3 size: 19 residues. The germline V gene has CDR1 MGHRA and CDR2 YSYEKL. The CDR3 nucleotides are TGCGCCAGCAGCCCACACAGGGGCCAACAAGCTTCCTCTGGAAACACCATATATTTT. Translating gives CASSPHRGQQASSGNTIYF.

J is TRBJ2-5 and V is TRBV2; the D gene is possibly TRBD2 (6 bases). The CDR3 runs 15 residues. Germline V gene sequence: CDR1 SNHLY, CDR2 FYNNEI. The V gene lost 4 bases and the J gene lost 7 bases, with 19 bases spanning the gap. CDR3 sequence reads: CASSGSGAIVGTQYF. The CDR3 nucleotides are TGTGCCAGCAGTGGCTCGGGAGCCATAGTTGGGACCCAGTACTTC. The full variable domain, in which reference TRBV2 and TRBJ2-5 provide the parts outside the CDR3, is EPEVTQTPSHQVTQMGQEVILRCVPISNHLYFYWYRQILGQKVEFLVSFYNNEISEKSEIFDDQFSVERPDGSNFTLKIRSTKLEDSAMYFCASSGSGAIVGTQYFGPGTRLLVL.

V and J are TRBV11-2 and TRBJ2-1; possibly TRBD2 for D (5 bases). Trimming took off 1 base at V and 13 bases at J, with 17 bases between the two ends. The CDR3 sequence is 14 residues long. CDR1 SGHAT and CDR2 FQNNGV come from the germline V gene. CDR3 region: CASSLVFSGIRQFF. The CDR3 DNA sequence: TGTGCCAGCAGCTTAGTCTTTTCGGGGATCAGACAGTTCTTC. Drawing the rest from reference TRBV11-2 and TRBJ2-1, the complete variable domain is EAGVAQSPRYKIIEKRQSVAFWCNPISGHATLYWYQQILGQGPKLLIQFQNNGVVDDSQLPKDRFSAERLKGVDSTLKIQPAKLEDSAVYLCASSLVFSGIRQFFGPGTRLTVL.

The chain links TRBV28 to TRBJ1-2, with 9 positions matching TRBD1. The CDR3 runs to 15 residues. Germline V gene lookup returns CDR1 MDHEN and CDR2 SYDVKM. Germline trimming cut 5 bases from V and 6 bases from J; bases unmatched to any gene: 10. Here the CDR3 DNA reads TGTGCCAGCAGTAGACCCGGGACAGGGATGGATGGCTACACCTTC. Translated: CASSRPGTGMDGYTF.

CDR3 region: CASSTRRDRSEQYF. The CDR3 region has the DNA TGTGCCAGTAGTACGCGACGAGACAGGTCCGAGCAGTACTTC. V and J are TRBV19 and TRBJ2-7, with D maybe TRBD1 (6 bases). Germline loops: CDR1 LNHDA, CDR2 SQIVND (reference sequence). The CDR3 spans 14 residues. V lost 4 bases to trimming and J lost 6 bases, with 16 bases between them.

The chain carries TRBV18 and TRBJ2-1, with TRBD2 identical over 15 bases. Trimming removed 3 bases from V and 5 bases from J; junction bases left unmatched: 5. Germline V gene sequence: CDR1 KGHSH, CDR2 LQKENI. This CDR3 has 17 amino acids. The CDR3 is CASSPRGLAGGHNEQFF. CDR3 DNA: TGTGCCAGCTCACCCCGGGGACTAGCGGGGGGACACAATGAGCAGTTCTTC. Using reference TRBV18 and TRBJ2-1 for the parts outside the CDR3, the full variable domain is NAGVMQNPRHLVRRRGQEARLRCSPMKGHSHVYWYRQLPEEGLKFMVYLQKENIIDESGMPKERFSAEFPKEGPSILRIQQVVRGDSAAYFCASSPRGLAGGHNEQFFGPGTRLTVL.

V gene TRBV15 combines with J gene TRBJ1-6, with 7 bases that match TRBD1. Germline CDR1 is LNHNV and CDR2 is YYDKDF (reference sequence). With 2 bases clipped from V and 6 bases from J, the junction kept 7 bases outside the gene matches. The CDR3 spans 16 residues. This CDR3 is CATSRWTGGSNSPLHF. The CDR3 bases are TGTGCCACCAGCAGATGGACAGGAGGCAGTAATTCACCCCTCCACTTT.

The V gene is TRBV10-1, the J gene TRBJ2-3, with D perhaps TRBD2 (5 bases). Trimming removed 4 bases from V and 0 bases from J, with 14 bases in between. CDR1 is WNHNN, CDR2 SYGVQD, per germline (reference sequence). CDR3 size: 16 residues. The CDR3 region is CASSASGRRSTDTQYF. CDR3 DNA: TGCGCCAGCAGTGCTTCGGGAAGACGCAGCACAGATACGCAGTATTTT.

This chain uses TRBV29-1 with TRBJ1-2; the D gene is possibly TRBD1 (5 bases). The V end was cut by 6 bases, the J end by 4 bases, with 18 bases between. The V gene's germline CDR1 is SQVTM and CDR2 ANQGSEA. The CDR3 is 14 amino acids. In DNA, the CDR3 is TGCAGCGTCCAAAGGGGTAGGGGAGGCTATGGCTACACCTTC. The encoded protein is CSVQRGRGGYGYTF. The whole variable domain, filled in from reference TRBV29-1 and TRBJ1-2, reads SAVISQKPSRDICQRGTSLTIQCQVDSQVTMMFWYRQQPGQSLTLIATANQGSEATYESGFVIDKFPISRPNLTFSTLTVSNMSPEDSSIYLCSVQRGRGGYGYTFGSGTRLTVV.

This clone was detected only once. CDR3 bases: TGTGCCAGTAGTCTCCCAACAGCTGCGTTCTATGGCTACACCTTC. Its protein is CASSLPTAAFYGYTF. This sequence joins TRBV19 and TRBJ1-2, with D uncertain. V was cut by 5 bases and J by 4 bases, with 17 bases left in between. The length of the CDR3 is 15 residues. The germline CDR1 and CDR2 sequences are LNHDA and SQIVND (reference sequence).

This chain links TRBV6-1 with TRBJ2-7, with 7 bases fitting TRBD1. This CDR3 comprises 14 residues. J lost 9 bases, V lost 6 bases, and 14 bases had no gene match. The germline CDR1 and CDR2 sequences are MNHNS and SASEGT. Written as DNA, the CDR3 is TGTGCCAGCAGCGACAGGGTTCGGGGTTTGGGGCAGTACTTC. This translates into CASSDRVRGLGQYF.

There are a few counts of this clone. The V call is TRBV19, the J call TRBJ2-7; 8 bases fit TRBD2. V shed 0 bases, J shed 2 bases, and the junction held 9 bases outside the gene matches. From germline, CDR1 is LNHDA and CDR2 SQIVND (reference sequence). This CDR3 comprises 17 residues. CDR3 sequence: CASSIDLPGGGAYEQYF. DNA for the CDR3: TGTGCCAGTAGTATAGATCTCCCCGGGGGGGGCGCCTACGAGCAGTACTTC.

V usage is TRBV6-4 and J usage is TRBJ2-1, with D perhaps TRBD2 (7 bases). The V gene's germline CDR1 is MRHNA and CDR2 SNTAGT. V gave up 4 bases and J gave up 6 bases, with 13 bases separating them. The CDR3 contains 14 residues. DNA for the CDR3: TGTGCCAGCAGTGCGGGGGGCGTCTTCAATGAGCAGTTCTTC. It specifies CASSAGGVFNEQFF.

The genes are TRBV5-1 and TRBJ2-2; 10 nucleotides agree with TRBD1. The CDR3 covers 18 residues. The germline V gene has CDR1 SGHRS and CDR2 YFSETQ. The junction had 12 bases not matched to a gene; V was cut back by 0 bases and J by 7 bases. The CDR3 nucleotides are TGCGCCAGCAGCTTGGCCTCCCCCGGGACAGGGGATATCGGGGAGCTGTTTTTT. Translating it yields CASSLASPGTGDIGELFF.

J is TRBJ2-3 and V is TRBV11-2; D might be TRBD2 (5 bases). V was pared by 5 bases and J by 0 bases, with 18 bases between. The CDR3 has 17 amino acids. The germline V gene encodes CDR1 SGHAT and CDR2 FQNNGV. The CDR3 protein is CASSPRTSPVSTDTQYF. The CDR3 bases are TGTGCCAGCAGCCCTCGGACTTCCCCCGTCAGCACAGATACGCAGTATTTT.

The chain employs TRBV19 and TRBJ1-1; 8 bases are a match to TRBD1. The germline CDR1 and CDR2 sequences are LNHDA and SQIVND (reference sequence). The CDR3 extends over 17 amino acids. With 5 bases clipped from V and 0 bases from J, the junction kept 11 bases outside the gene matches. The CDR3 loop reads CASSFSRGQCMNTEAFF. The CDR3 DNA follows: TGTGCCAGTAGTTTTTCCAGGGGGCAGTGCATGAACACTGAAGCTTTCTTT.

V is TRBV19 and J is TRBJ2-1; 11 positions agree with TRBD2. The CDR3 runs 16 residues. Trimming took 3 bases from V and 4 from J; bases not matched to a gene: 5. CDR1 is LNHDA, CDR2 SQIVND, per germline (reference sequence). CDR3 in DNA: TGTGCCAGTAGTATCAGGGGACTAGCGGCTTACAATGAGCAGTTCTTC. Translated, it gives CASSIRGLAAYNEQFF.